Below are 31 T cell receptor beta chains sequenced from a single sample in a study of T cells in Graves' hyperthyroidism and ophthalmopathy. RNA transcripts gave rise to amplified TCR beta CDR3 regions. The TCR CDR3 first-round RT-PCR relied on the HTBI primer set. TCRdb reprocessed the multiplex PCR reads with MiXCR, giving one entry per CDR3 protein. Of about 680,000 distinct CDR3 sequences detected, around a third appear once; the ten largest clones hold roughly 30%. What was sequenced was blood. Receptors originate from a middle-aged woman with Graves' hyperthyroidism.

The chain joins TRBV6-5 to TRBJ2-2; D ambiguous. The CDR3 runs to 12 residues. V was trimmed by 0 bases and J by 5 bases, leaving 1 base between them. Germline V gene lookup returns CDR1 MNHEY and CDR2 SVGAGI. The CDR3 DNA reads as TGTGCCAGCAGTTACTCAACCGGGGAGCTGTTTTTT. The encoded protein is CASSYSTGELFF.

This clonotype occurred many times. The CDR3 bases are TGTGCCATCAGTGGAGGACAGGGTCTATCACCCCTCCACTTT. The encoded protein is CAISGGQGLSPLHF. The chain has TRBV10-3 and TRBJ1-6, with 8 bases that match TRBD1. Germline lookup yields CDR1 ENHRY and CDR2 SYGVKD. This CDR3 has 14 amino acids. V shed 4 bases, J shed 10 bases, and the junction held 6 bases outside the gene matches.

The genes are TRBV7-9 and TRBJ1-5, with 10 bases that match TRBD1. Losses at the gene ends were 4 bases for V and 7 bases for J; bases not matched to a gene: 4. Germline V gene lookup returns CDR1 SEHNR and CDR2 FQNEAQ (reference sequence). The CDR3 is made up of 14 amino acids. The CDR3 sequence is CASSSKTGGQPQHF. The CDR3, as DNA: TGTGCCAGCAGCTCTAAGACAGGGGGCCAGCCCCAGCATTTT.

The table lists this clonotype with a few counts. V is TRBV2 and J is TRBJ1-5; D gene uncertain. With 3 bases removed from V and 0 bases from J, the gap between germline ends came to 9 bases. Germline CDR1 SNHLY, CDR2 FYNNEI. This CDR3 contains 15 residues. The CDR3 here is CASSDRLNSNQPQHF. The CDR3, as DNA: TGTGCCAGCAGTGACCGGCTTAATAGCAATCAGCCCCAGCATTTT.

The CDR3 sequence is CASARRGLEQYF. Written as DNA, the CDR3 is TGTGCCAGCGCCCGGCGGGGCCTCGAGCAGTACTTC. V usage is TRBV7-2 and J usage is TRBJ2-7, with D possibly being TRBD2 (6 bases). V dropped 8 bases and J dropped 6 bases, with 14 bases sitting between them. The CDR3 is 12 residues long. Germline values: CDR1 SGHTA, CDR2 FQGNSA.

The sample holds many counts of this clonotype. V and J are TRBV6-5 and TRBJ2-7; possible D gene TRBD2, 6 bases. There are 13 residues in the CDR3. Germline assignment: CDR1 MNHEY and CDR2 SVGAGI. Between the trimmed V and J ends, which lost 2 bases and 6 bases, there was a span of 11 bases. CDR3 loop: CASSYAVGGEQYF. CDR3 nucleotides: TGTGCCAGCAGTTACGCTGTGGGAGGCGAGCAGTACTTC.

As concerns this clonotype: Germline is not matched at one junction end, which may reflect a read error. The CDR3 reads CVSSLVRGIQETQYF. CDR3 nucleotides: TGTGTCAGCAGCTTAGTTAGGGGAATTCAAGAGACCCAGTACTTC. V usage is TRBV7-2 and J usage is TRBJ2-5; D possibly corresponds to TRBD1 (5 bases). CDR1 and CDR2 (germline): SGHTA, FQGNSA. The CDR3 covers 15 residues.

The V gene is TRBV6-2 or TRBV6-3, the J gene TRBJ1-5; 9 bases are shared with TRBD1. CDR3 length equals 13 residues. The trim removed 9 bases at V and 4 bases at J, leaving 4 bases unmatched. From germline, CDR1 is MNHEY and CDR2 SVGEGT. CDR3 in DNA: TGTGCCAGGGGACAGGGAAAGAATCAGCCCCAGCATTTT. Amino acids: CARGQGKNQPQHF.

This clonotype was recorded a few times. J is TRBJ1-2 and V is TRBV7-9; 9 bases map to TRBD1. V was pared by 5 bases and J by 7 bases, with 8 bases of the junction left unmatched. Germline-derived CDR1 and CDR2 are SEHNR and FQNEAQ (reference sequence). The CDR3 runs to 14 residues. CDR3 sequence: CASSPSRQGVGYTF. CDR3 DNA: TGTGCCAGCAGCCCTAGTAGACAGGGGGTTGGCTACACCTTC.

The chain joins TRBV20-1 to TRBJ1-2; the D is unclear. The CDR3 is 11 residues long. V dropped 0 bases and J dropped 7 bases, with 6 bases sitting between them. Germline V CDR1 and CDR2: DFQATT, SNEGSKA (reference sequence). This CDR3 is CSARDAGGYTF. The CDR3 DNA reads TGCAGTGCTAGAGACGCCGGTGGCTACACCTTC.

This clonotype was recorded once. CDR3 residues: CASSAKQGPNEKLFF. In DNA, the CDR3 is TGTGCCAGCAGTGCCAAACAGGGGCCAAATGAAAAACTGTTTTTT. The chain combines TRBV7-3 with TRBJ1-4, with 7 nucleotides matching TRBD1. Germline lookup yields CDR1 SGHTA and CDR2 FQGTGA. Trimming took 6 bases from V and 5 from J; bases not matched to a gene: 9. This CDR3 is built from 15 residues.

This clonotype occurred many times. The chain has TRBV2 and TRBJ2-7; 9 nucleotides align to TRBD2. J lost 6 bases, V lost 4 bases, and 10 bases had no gene match. The CDR3 is made up of 15 amino acids. Per germline, CDR1 SNHLY and CDR2 FYNNEI. CDR3 sequence: CASSGQGLAGSEQYF. CDR3 bases: TGTGCCAGCAGTGGACAAGGGCTAGCGGGAAGCGAGCAGTACTTC.

This chain links TRBV19 with TRBJ1-1; 7 bases line up with TRBD1. The germline gives CDR1 LNHDA, CDR2 SQIVND (reference sequence). The CDR3 loop spans 16 amino acids. Unmatched junction bases numbered 18, after V lost 10 bases and J lost 4 bases. The CDR3 DNA sequence: TGTGCCACTATTATCTCGGGGACAGCCTGGATCACTGAAGCTTTCTTT. This encodes CATIISGTAWITEAFF.

This rearrangement joins TRBV15 to TRBJ1-2; D is unclear. CDR1 is LNHNV, CDR2 YYDKDF, per germline (reference sequence). The CDR3 is made up of 13 amino acids. V lost 10 bases, J lost 4 bases, and 16 bases lay in between. CDR3 residues: CASYIPNTYGYTF. As DNA, the CDR3 is TGTGCCAGCTATATACCTAATACCTATGGCTACACCTTC.

In its sample, this clonotype was seen a few times. The gene calls are TRBV7-9 and TRBJ2-7, with D unresolved. Between the trimmed V and J ends, which lost 1 base and 4 bases, there was a span of 14 bases. The CDR3 runs to 15 residues. Germline V gene sequence: CDR1 SEHNR, CDR2 FQNEAQ (reference sequence). The DNA of the CDR3 is TGTGCCAGCAGCTTAGATGAGGCAGCTGGGTACGAGCAGTACTTC. Amino acids: CASSLDEAAGYEQYF.

The chain uses TRBV25-1 and TRBJ1-2; no clear D. The CDR3 has 11 amino acids. Germline CDR1 reads MGHDK; CDR2 reads SYGVNS. V gave up 10 bases and J gave up 3 bases, with 9 bases separating them. The CDR3 bases are TGTGCCACCCCGGGTGACTATGGCTACACCTTC. Translating it yields CATPGDYGYTF.

Comments on this clonotype: A read error may account for a junction end that differs from germline. The CDR3 DNA follows: TGTGCCGGCAGGGGCTCACCCCTCCACTTT. It codes for CAGRGSPLHF. The chain carries TRBV2 and TRBJ1-6; a possible D gene is TRBD1 (6 bases). The CDR3 has 10 amino acids. Germline V gives CDR1 SNHLY, CDR2 FYNNEI. Full variable domain (rest looked up from reference TRBV2 and TRBJ1-6): EPEVTQTPSHQVTQMGQEVILRCVPISNHLYFYWYRQILGQKVEFLVSFYNNEISEKSEIFDDQFSVERPDGSNFTLKIRSTKLEDSAMYFCAGRGSPLHFGNGTRLTVT.

The genes are TRBV20-1 and TRBJ1-5; a possible D gene is TRBD1 (6 bases). Trimming took off 3 bases at V and 5 bases at J, with 11 bases between the two ends. The CDR3 consists of 13 residues. From germline, CDR1 is DFQATT and CDR2 SNEGSKA (reference sequence). Written as DNA, the CDR3 is TGCAGTGCTAGGGTCCCAGGGGATCAGCCCCAGCATTTT. This codes for CSARVPGDQPQHF.

The genes are TRBV6-2 or TRBV6-3 and TRBJ1-4, with D possibly matching TRBD1 (5 bases). Germline V gene data show CDR1 as MNHEY and CDR2 as SVGEGT. The V end lost 2 bases, the J end lost 10 bases, and 14 bases lay between the germline ends. CDR3 length: 14 amino acids. CDR3 sequence (DNA): TGTGCCAGCAGTTACCCTACGGGGCGGCGAAAACTGTTTTTT. It is translated as CASSYPTGRRKLFF.

In its sample, this clonotype was seen a few times. The rearrangement joins TRBV29-1 to TRBJ1-2; TRBD1 matches at 8 bases. J gave up 1 base and V 6 bases, and 4 bases lay outside the gene matches. The CDR3 has 13 residues. The V gene's germline CDR1 is SQVTM and CDR2 ANQGSEA. Here the CDR3 reads CSVWTGNNYGYTF. CDR3 coding DNA: TGCAGCGTGTGGACAGGGAATAACTATGGCTACACCTTC.

The rearrangement joins TRBV24-1 to TRBJ1-2; D call uncertain. There are 12 residues in the CDR3. Per the germline V gene, CDR1 is KGHDR and CDR2 is SFDVKD. Trimming took 3 bases from V and 9 from J, leaving 10 bases between them. CDR3 protein: CATSDNIPSYTF. The CDR3 nucleotides are TGTGCCACCAGTGATAACATTCCGAGCTACACCTTC.

A few counts support this clonotype. The junction does not match germline at one end; this may be a read error. This chain links TRBV7-8 with TRBJ1-1, with a weak D call TRBD1 (5 bases). The CDR3 runs to 14 residues. Germline CDR1 SGHVS, CDR2 FQNEAQ. Written as DNA, the CDR3 is TGTGCCAGCAGTTTAGGGGAGACGAACACTGAAGCTTTCTTT. Translating gives CASSLGETNTEAFF.

The V and J genes are TRBV7-9 and TRBJ1-1; 9 bases line up with TRBD1. The CDR3 extends over 19 amino acids. CDR1 and CDR2 from the germline V gene are SEHNR and FQNEAQ (reference sequence). V trimming: 0 bases; J trimming: 3 bases; junction bases outside the gene matches: 14. The CDR3 DNA reads TGTGCCAGCAGCTTAGCCTTGGGACAGGGTAGGGGTCGGGACACTGAAGCTTTCTTT. As protein: CASSLALGQGRGRDTEAFF. Complete variable domain (other parts from reference TRBV7-9 and TRBJ1-1): DTGVSQNPRHKITKRGQNVTFRCDPISEHNRLYWYRQTLGQGPEFLTYFQNEAQLEKSRLLSDRFSAERPKGSFSTLEIQRTEQGDSAMYLCASSLALGQGRGRDTEAFFGQGTRLTVV.

This clonotype has at least ten counts. This chain connects TRBV11-2 to TRBJ2-2; D is undetermined. The CDR3 runs 10 residues. Germline CDR1 is SGHAT and CDR2 is FQNNGV. Trimming took 4 bases from V and 10 from J, leaving 4 bases between them. The CDR3 loop reads CASSSEELFF. The CDR3 DNA follows: TGTGCCAGCAGCTCGGAGGAGCTGTTTTTT.

The chain uses TRBV6-2 or TRBV6-3 and TRBJ2-7, with D unclear. The V gene lost 5 bases and the J gene lost 3 bases, with 8 bases spanning the gap. The length of the CDR3 is 12 residues. Germline CDR1 is MNHEY and CDR2 is SVGEGT. The CDR3 DNA reads TGTGCCAGCAGTCCCCAGGTCTACGAGCAGTACTTC. Its translation: CASSPQVYEQYF.

In this sample, this clonotype turned up many times. The chain joins TRBV12-3 or TRBV12-4 to TRBJ1-3; D call uncertain. Between the trimmed V and J ends, which lost 2 bases and 2 bases, there was a span of 13 bases. This CDR3 contains 16 residues. Here the CDR3 DNA reads TGTGCCAGCAGTTTATGGCAGACTGGCACTGGAAACACCATATATTTT. It yields the protein CASSLWQTGTGNTIYF.

The rearrangement links TRBV5-4 to TRBJ2-7; 10 positions agree with TRBD1. V lost 1 base and J lost 5; bases outside the gene matches: 12. The CDR3 totals 17 residues. Germline V gene data show CDR1 as SGHNT and CDR2 as YYREEE (reference sequence). As DNA, the CDR3 is TGTGCCAGCAGCTTGTACGTGTACCGGGACAGGGGCCACGAGCAGTACTTC. This encodes CASSLYVYRDRGHEQYF.

This clonotype occurred many times. The rearrangement uses TRBV29-1 and TRBJ1-2, with D maybe TRBD1 (5 bases). The CDR3 is made up of 12 amino acids. Trimming shortened V by 3 bases and J by 7 bases, and 12 bases separated the two germline ends. Germline V CDR1 and CDR2: SQVTM, ANQGSEA. The CDR3 DNA follows: TGCAGCGTTGACCGGGGCGGTCGTGGCTACACCTTC. Encoded protein: CSVDRGGRGYTF.

The CDR3 region has the DNA TGTGCCAGCAGTGAGAGGCAGTATGAAGCTTTCTTT. Its translation is CASSERQYEAFF. The genes are TRBV6-5 and TRBJ1-1, with D unresolved. Germline V gene data show CDR1 as MNHEY and CDR2 as SVGAGI. Trimming stripped 5 bases from V and 7 bases from J, with 11 bases between. This CDR3 has 12 amino acids.

In this sample, this clonotype turned up many times. The chain links TRBV7-9 to TRBJ1-1; TRBD1 agrees at 8 bases. The germline gives CDR1 SEHNR, CDR2 FQNEAQ (reference sequence). This CDR3 region has 17 residues. V dropped 8 bases and J dropped 0; count of bases not matched to a gene: 14. The CDR3 region is CASGGDRLRPLNTEAFF. CDR3 in DNA: TGTGCCAGCGGGGGGGACAGGCTGAGACCATTGAACACTGAAGCTTTCTTT.

This clonotype was seen only a few times. The chain couples TRBV7-9 to TRBJ1-1, with D possibly TRBD1 on 5 matching bases. Germline V lookup: CDR1 SEHNR, CDR2 FQNEAQ (reference sequence). This CDR3 contains 11 residues. V was pared by 5 bases and J by 7 bases, with 8 bases between. In DNA, the CDR3 is TGTGCCAGCAGCCGACAGATTGAAGCTTTCTTT. The encoded protein is CASSRQIEAFF.